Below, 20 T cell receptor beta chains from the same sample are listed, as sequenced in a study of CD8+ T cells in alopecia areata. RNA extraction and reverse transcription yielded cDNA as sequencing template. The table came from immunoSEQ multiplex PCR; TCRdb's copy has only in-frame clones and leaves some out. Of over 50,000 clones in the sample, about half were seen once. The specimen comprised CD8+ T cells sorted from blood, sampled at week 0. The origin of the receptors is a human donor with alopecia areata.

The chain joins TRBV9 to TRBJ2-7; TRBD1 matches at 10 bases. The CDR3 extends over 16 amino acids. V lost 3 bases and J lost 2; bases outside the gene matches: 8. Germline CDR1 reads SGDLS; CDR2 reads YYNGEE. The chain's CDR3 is CASSAYPGQGPYEQYF. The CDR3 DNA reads TGTGCCAGCAGCGCTTATCCGGGACAGGGGCCCTACGAGCAGTACTTC.

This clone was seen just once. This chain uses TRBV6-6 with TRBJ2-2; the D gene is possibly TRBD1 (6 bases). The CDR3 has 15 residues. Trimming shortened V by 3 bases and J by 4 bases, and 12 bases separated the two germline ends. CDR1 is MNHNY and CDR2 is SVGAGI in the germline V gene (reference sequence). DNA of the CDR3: TGTGCCAGCAGTTATCTGGGGGCGAGCACCGGGGAGCTGTTTTTT. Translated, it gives CASSYLGASTGELFF.

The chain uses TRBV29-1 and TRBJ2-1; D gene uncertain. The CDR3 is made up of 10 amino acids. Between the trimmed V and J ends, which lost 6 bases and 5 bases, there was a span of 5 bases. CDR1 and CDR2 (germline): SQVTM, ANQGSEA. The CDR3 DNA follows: TGCAGCGTCGTTAACAATGAGCAGTTCTTC. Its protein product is CSVVNNEQFF.

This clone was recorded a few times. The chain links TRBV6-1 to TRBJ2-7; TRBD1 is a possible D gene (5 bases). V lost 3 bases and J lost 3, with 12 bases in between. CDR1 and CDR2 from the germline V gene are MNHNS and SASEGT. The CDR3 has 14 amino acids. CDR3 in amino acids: CASSDQGSDYEQYF. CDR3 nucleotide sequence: TGTGCCAGCAGTGACCAGGGATCAGACTACGAGCAGTACTTC.

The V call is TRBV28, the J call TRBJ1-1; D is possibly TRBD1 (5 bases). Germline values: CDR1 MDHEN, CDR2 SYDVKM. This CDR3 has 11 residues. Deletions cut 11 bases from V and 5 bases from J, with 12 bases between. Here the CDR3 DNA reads TGTGCCGGATCAAAGGGGACTGAAGCTTTCTTT. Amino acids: CAGSKGTEAFF. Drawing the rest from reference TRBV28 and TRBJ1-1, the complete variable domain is DVKVTQSSRYLVKRTGEKVFLECVQDMDHENMFWYRQDPGLGLRLIYFSYDVKMKEKGDIPEGYSVSREKKERFSLILESASTNQTSMYLCAGSKGTEAFFGQGTRLTVV.

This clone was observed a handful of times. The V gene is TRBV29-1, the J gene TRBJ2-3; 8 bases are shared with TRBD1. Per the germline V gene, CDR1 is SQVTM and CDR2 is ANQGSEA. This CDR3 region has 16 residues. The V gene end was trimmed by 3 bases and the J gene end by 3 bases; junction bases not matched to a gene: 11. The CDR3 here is CSVEDEDRVVTDTQYF. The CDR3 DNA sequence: TGCAGCGTTGAGGATGAGGACAGGGTGGTAACAGATACGCAGTATTTT.

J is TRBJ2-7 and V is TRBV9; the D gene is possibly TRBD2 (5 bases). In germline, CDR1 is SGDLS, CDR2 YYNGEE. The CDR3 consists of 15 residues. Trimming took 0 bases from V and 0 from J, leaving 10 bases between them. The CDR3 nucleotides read TGTGCCAGCAGCGTAGCCAACGGGAACTCCTACGAGCAGTACTTC. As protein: CASSVANGNSYEQYF.

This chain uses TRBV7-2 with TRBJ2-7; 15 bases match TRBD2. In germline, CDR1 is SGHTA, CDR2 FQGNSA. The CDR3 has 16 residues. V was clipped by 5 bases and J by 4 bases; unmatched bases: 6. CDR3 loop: CASSEGTSGRRYEQYF. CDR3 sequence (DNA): TGTGCCAGCAGCGAAGGGACTAGCGGGAGGCGGTACGAGCAGTACTTC. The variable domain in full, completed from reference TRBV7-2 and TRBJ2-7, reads GAGVSQSPSNKVTEKGKDVELRCDPISGHTALYWYRQSLGQGLEFLIYFQGNSAPDKSGLPSDRFSAERTGGSVSTLTIQRTQQEDSAVYLCASSEGTSGRRYEQYFGPGTRLTVT.

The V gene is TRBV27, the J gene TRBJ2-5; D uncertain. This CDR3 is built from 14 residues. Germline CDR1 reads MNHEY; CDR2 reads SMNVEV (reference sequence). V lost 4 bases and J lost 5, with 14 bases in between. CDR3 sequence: CASSSPGRWETQYF. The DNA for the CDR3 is TGTGCCAGCAGTTCCCCCGGGCGGTGGGAGACCCAGTACTTC.

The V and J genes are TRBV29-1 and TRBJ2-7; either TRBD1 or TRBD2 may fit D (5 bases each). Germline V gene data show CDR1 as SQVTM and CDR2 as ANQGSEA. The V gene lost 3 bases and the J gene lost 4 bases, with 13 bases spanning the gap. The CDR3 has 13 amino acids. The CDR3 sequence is CSVEGPRPYEQYF. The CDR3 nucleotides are TGCAGCGTTGAGGGACCGAGGCCGTACGAGCAGTACTTC.

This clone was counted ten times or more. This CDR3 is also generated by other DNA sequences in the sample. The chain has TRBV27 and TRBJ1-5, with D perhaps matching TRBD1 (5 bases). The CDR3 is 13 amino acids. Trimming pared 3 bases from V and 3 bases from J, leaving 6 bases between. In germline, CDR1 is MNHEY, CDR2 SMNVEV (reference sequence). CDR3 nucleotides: TGTGCCAGCAGTTTGGGACCCAATCAGCCCCAGCATTTT. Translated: CASSLGPNQPQHF.

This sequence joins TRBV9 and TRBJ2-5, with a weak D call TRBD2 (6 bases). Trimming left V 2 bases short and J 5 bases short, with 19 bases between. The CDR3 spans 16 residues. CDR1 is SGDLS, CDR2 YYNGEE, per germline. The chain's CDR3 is CASSVGLRGIMETQYF. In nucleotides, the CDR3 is TGTGCCAGCAGCGTTGGACTAAGGGGTATCATGGAGACCCAGTACTTC.

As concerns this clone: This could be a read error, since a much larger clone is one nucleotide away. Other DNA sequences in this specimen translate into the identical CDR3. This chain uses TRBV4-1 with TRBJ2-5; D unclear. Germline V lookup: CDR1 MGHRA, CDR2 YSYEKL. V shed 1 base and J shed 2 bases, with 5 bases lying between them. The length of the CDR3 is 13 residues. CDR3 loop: CASSQGQQETQYF. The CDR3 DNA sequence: TGCGCCAGCAGCCAAGGTCAGCAAGAGACCCAGTACTTC.

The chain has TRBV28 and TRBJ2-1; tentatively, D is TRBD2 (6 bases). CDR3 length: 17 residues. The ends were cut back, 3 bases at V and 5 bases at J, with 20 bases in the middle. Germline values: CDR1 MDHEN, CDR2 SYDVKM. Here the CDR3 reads CASSLGPGLSSHNEQFF. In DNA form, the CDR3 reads TGTGCCAGCAGTTTGGGGCCTGGACTAAGTTCCCACAATGAGCAGTTCTTC.

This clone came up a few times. The CDR3 nucleotides read TGTGCCAGTAGTATCGGTACAGGGGGCGCGAATGAGCAGTTCTTC. Amino acids: CASSIGTGGANEQFF. The V and J genes are TRBV19 and TRBJ2-1; 9 nucleotides match TRBD1. The CDR3 covers 15 residues. Germline CDR1 reads LNHDA; CDR2 reads SQIVND (reference sequence). The ends lost 3 bases at V and 7 bases at J; junction bases unmatched: 7.

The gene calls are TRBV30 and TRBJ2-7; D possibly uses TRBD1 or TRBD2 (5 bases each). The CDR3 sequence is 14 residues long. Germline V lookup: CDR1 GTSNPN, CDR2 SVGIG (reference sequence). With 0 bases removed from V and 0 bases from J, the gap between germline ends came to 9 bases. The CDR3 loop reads CAWSVRDGSYEQYF. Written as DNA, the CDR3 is TGTGCCTGGAGTGTCCGGGACGGCTCCTACGAGCAGTACTTC.

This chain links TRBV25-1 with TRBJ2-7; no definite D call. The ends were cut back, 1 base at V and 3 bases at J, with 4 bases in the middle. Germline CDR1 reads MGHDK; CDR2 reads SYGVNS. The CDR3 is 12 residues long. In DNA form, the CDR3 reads TGTGCCAGCAGTGAATTTAGCTACGAGCAGTACTTC. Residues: CASSEFSYEQYF.

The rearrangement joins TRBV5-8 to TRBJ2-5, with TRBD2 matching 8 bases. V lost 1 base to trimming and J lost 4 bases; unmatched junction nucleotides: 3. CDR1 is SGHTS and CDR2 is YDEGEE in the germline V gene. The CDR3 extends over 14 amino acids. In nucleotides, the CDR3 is TGTGCCAGCAGCTTGAGTACTAGCGGAGAGACCCAGTACTTC. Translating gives CASSLSTSGETQYF.

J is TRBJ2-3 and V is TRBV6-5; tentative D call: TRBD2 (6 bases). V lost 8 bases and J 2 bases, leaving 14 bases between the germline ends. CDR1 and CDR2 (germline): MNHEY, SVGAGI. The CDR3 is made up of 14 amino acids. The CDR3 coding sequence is TGTGCCAGCTGGCCCGGGGGAGTCACAGATACGCAGTATTTT. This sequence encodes CASWPGGVTDTQYF.

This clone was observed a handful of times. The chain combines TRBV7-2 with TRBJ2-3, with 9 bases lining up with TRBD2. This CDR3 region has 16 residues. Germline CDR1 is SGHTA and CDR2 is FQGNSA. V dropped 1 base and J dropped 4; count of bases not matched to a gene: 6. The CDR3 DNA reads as TGTGCCAGCAGCTTAGTCGCGGGAGGGCCGGCAGATACGCAGTATTTT. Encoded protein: CASSLVAGGPADTQYF.